This T cell receptor beta chain emerged from a study of OX40 agonist ivuxolimab in advanced cancers. About the study: An agonistic human IgG2 monoclonal antibody against OX40 (CD134) was given.

Worth noting for this clone: What it binds is unknown.

Sequenced by immunoSEQ multiplex PCR; TCRdb stores in-frame clones only, minus some. The repertoire consists of about 56,000 clones, with roughly 80% occurring once and the leading ten covering more than 3.5%. V shed 0 bases and J shed 6 bases, with 11 bases lying between them. Germline V gene data show CDR1 as KGHSY and CDR2 as FQNENV. The CDR3 totals 15 residues. Study-level results: Still undetermined is the antigen specificity of the expanded peripheral T cells. Blood T cells, both CD4+ and CD8+, expanded clonally by week 6 at 0.1 to 3.0 mg/kg. CD8+ T cells averaged more expanded clones than CD4+.

The J gene is TRBJ1-4, the V gene TRBV16; D is possibly TRBD1 (5 bases). Sequencing used CD4+ or CD8+ T cells sorted from blood, obtained in a trial of the OX40 agonist ivuxolimab. The receptor was derived from an adult with an advanced solid tumor such as melanoma, head and neck, liver or kidney cancer. DNA of the CDR3: TGTGCCAGCAGCCAATCAGCAGGGTTCGATGAAAAACTGTTTTTT. It is translated as CASSQSAGFDEKLFF.